The 3 T cell receptor beta chains below were found in one sample sequenced in a study of blood T cell repertoires in COVID-19. Generated by immunoSEQ multiplex PCR, the TCRdb table keeps only in-frame clones and is missing some. The table includes hundreds of thousands of clones, around 80% detected once. Sequences were obtained from PBMCs or T cells enriched from blood (not recorded which). The receptors stem from a man aged 30 to 45 with acute COVID-19.

This sequence joins TRBV10-3 and TRBJ2-7; D is possibly TRBD1 (5 bases). The CDR3 spans 13 residues. Between the trimmed V and J ends, which lost 6 bases and 7 bases, there was a span of 16 bases. The germline CDR1 and CDR2 sequences are ENHRY and SYGVKD. Here the CDR3 DNA reads TGTGCCATCAGGGGGCCCCTCAACGATGAGCAGTACTTC. As protein: CAIRGPLNDEQYF.

The chain has TRBV19 and TRBJ2-3; the D gene is possibly TRBD1 (6 bases). The CDR3 spans 15 residues. Germline CDR1 reads LNHDA; CDR2 reads SQIVND (reference sequence). The V and J ends lost 5 bases and 2 bases respectively, with 14 bases between them. Here the CDR3 DNA reads TGTGCCAGTAGTCCCCGGCACAGGGACACAGATACGCAGTATTTT. This encodes CASSPRHRDTDTQYF.

The genes are TRBV5-4 and TRBJ2-5, with 11 positions matching TRBD1. The CDR3 contains 15 residues. The V gene end was trimmed by 4 bases and the J gene end by 5 bases; junction bases not matched to a gene: 7. Germline V CDR1 and CDR2: SGHNT, YYREEE (reference sequence). CDR3 DNA sequence: TGTGCCAGCAGCATTGGACAGGGGGCTTGGGAGACCCAGTACTTC. Amino acid sequence: CASSIGQGAWETQYF.